This entry lists 19 T cell receptor beta chains sequenced from one sample in a study of Graves' ophthalmopathy and Graves' hyperthyroidism. Scientists amplified the TCR beta CDR3 regions from RNA transcripts. Scientists carried out first-round RT-PCR using HTBI primers and then a second-round multiplex PCR. TCRdb reprocessed the multiplex PCR reads with MiXCR, giving one entry per CDR3 protein. The data show a few hundred thousand distinct CDR3 sequences, about 17% seen once. The sample taken for sequencing was peripheral blood. The receptors come from an adult woman with stable Graves' hyperthyroidism.

For this clonotype: A much more abundant neighbour one base away suggests this may be a read error. The V call is TRBV24-1, the J call TRBJ2-5; TRBD1 is a possible D gene (6 bases). This CDR3 spans 13 amino acids. CDR1 is KGHDR and CDR2 is SFDVKD in the germline V gene. The CDR3 reads CASSRTVEETQYF. CDR3 DNA: TGTGCCAGCAGTCGGACAGTGGAGGAGACCCAGTACTTC.

The chain uses TRBV7-9 and TRBJ2-2; D is undetermined. Germline CDR1 is SEHNR and CDR2 is FQNEAQ (reference sequence). CDR3 length: 14 amino acids. The V end lost 2 bases, the J end lost 4 bases, and 8 bases lay between the germline ends. In DNA, the CDR3 is TGTGCCAGCAGCTTATCACGGGCCACCGGGGAGCTGTTTTTT. Translating it yields CASSLSRATGELFF. The full variable domain, in which reference TRBV7-9 and TRBJ2-2 provide the parts outside the CDR3, is DTGVSQNPRHKITKRGQNVTFRCDPISEHNRLYWYRQTLGQGPEFLTYFQNEAQLEKSRLLSDRFSAERPKGSFSTLEIQRTEQGDSAMYLCASSLSRATGELFFGEGSRLTVL.

This clonotype was seen many times. The CDR3 DNA reads as TGTGCCAGCAGTTTATCTATTGATGACTTATACTACGAGCAGTACTTC. This codes for CASSLSIDDLYYEQYF. This chain joins TRBV27 and TRBJ2-7; D gene uncertain. Trimming removed 0 bases from V and 3 bases from J, with 15 bases in between. CDR1 and CDR2 (germline): MNHEY, SMNVEV (reference sequence). The CDR3 loop spans 16 amino acids.

This clonotype was detected ten times or more. V and J are TRBV4-1 and TRBJ1-2, with unresolved D. V gave up 1 base and J gave up 8 bases, with 11 bases separating them. This CDR3 has 13 residues. The V gene's germline CDR1 is MGHRA and CDR2 YSYEKL. Here the CDR3 DNA reads TGCGCCAGCAGCCAAGGATCGGGCGAAGGCTACACCTTC. Protein product: CASSQGSGEGYTF.

This clonotype has just a few counts. V gene TRBV5-1 combines with J gene TRBJ2-7; D call uncertain. The CDR3 runs to 14 residues. The germline gives CDR1 SGHRS, CDR2 YFSETQ. The V end lost 0 bases, the J end lost 2 bases, and 9 bases lay between the germline ends. CDR3 protein: CASSLGSTPYEQYF. Here the CDR3 DNA reads TGCGCCAGCAGCTTGGGCAGTACACCCTACGAGCAGTACTTC.

This chain joins TRBV6-5 and TRBJ2-7; D is perhaps TRBD1 (5 bases). The CDR3 extends over 14 amino acids. Germline V gene sequence: CDR1 MNHEY, CDR2 SVGAGI. The V and J ends lost 2 bases and 0 bases respectively, with 8 bases between them. CDR3 in DNA: TGTGCCAGCAGTTACGACAGTCGCTCCTACGAGCAGTACTTC. Translation: CASSYDSRSYEQYF.

Ten or more counts support this clonotype. The chain carries TRBV6-5 and TRBJ2-7; the D gene could be TRBD1 or TRBD2 (5 bases each). Trimming removed 4 bases at V and 3 bases at J, with 16 bases between. CDR1 is MNHEY and CDR2 is SVGAGI in the germline V gene. There are 15 residues in the CDR3. The CDR3 coding sequence is TGTGCCAGCAGTTTCCATGAGGGGCAAGGCTACGAGCAGTACTTC. It specifies CASSFHEGQGYEQYF.

This clonotype came up many times. The chain joins TRBV2 to TRBJ1-2; a weak D match, TRBD1 (6 bases). Trimming pared 6 bases from V and 0 bases from J, leaving 17 bases between. The V gene's germline CDR1 is SNHLY and CDR2 FYNNEI. The CDR3 has 16 residues. CDR3 in DNA: TGTGCCAGCAGGGGAGGGGGTCGTAGCCCTAACTATGGCTACACCTTC. Amino acid sequence: CASRGGGRSPNYGYTF.

This clonotype has a count of ten or more. V gene TRBV19 combines with J gene TRBJ2-3, with TRBD1 as a possible D gene (6 bases). The germline V and J ends were trimmed by 3 bases and 6 bases, with 10 bases remaining between them. CDR1 and CDR2 (germline): LNHDA, SQIVND (reference sequence). The CDR3 covers 13 residues. The CDR3 sequence is CASSMQQGDTQYF. Here the CDR3 DNA reads TGTGCCAGTAGTATGCAACAGGGTGATACGCAGTATTTT.

At least ten counts were recorded for this clonotype. The chain links TRBV20-1 to TRBJ2-7; D might be TRBD1 or TRBD2, each matching 5 bases. There are 13 residues in the CDR3. CDR1 is DFQATT, CDR2 SNEGSKA, per germline (reference sequence). V was shortened by 1 base and J by 3 bases, with 10 bases between the two germline ends. The CDR3 DNA is TGCAGTGCTAGAGTGGGGGTACTCTACGAGCAGTACTTC. This codes for CSARVGVLYEQYF.

This chain uses TRBV11-2 with TRBJ1-1; tentative D call: TRBD1 (6 bases). V was trimmed by 5 bases and J by 4 bases, leaving 20 bases between them. Germline-derived CDR1 and CDR2 are SGHAT and FQNNGV. This CDR3 region has 16 residues. As DNA, the CDR3 is TGTGCCAGCAGCCTCTGGACGCCTACAGGGATCACTGAAGCTTTCTTT. The encoded protein is CASSLWTPTGITEAFF.

In its sample, this clonotype was seen many times. The chain uses TRBV6-2 or TRBV6-3 and TRBJ2-4; the D gene is possibly TRBD1 (7 bases). Germline-derived CDR1 and CDR2 are MNHEY and SVGEGT. Trimming took off 8 bases at V and 0 bases at J, with 17 bases between the two ends. This CDR3 spans 16 amino acids. CDR3 amino acids: CASLGGTDLAKNIQYF. CDR3 nucleotide sequence: TGTGCCAGCCTTGGCGGGACAGATTTAGCCAAAAACATTCAGTACTTC.

This clonotype was recorded at least ten times. CDR3 sequence: CASSLGLAFSGANVLTF. DNA for the CDR3: TGTGCCAGCAGTTTAGGTCTGGCTTTCTCTGGGGCCAACGTCCTGACTTTC. The V call is TRBV27, the J call TRBJ2-6; D is uncertain. Trimming left V 2 bases short and J 0 bases short, with 11 bases between. The CDR3 runs 17 residues. Germline CDR1 is MNHEY and CDR2 is SMNVEV (reference sequence).

This clonotype was seen ten or more times. The chain carries TRBV7-6 and TRBJ1-2; tentatively, D is TRBD1 (6 bases). The ends were cut back, 7 bases at V and 4 bases at J, with 16 bases in the middle. This CDR3 is 14 amino acids long. CDR1 is SGHVS and CDR2 is FNYEAQ in the germline V gene. CDR3 sequence reads: CASTPLDRIYGYTF. DNA of the CDR3: TGTGCCAGCACACCCTTAGACAGGATCTATGGCTACACCTTC. The full variable domain, its missing parts supplied by reference TRBV7-6 and TRBJ1-2, is GAGVSQSPRYKVTKRGQDVALRCDPISGHVSLYWYRQALGQGPEFLTYFNYEAQQDKSGLPNDRFSAERPEGSISTLTIQRTEQRDSAMYRCASTPLDRIYGYTFGSGTRLTVV.

This clonotype was counted ten times or more. DNA of the CDR3: TGTGCCAGCAGCTTAGATTTAGGGACGGCGAATTCACCCCTCCACTTT. The encoded protein is CASSLDLGTANSPLHF. The chain links TRBV11-2 to TRBJ1-6; D is perhaps TRBD1 (5 bases). The CDR3 runs to 16 residues. With 0 bases removed from V and 7 bases from J, the gap between germline ends came to 13 bases. Germline-derived CDR1 and CDR2 are SGHAT and FQNNGV.

This clonotype appeared many times. CDR3 residues: CASSLATRPTSNYGYTF. The CDR3 DNA sequence: TGTGCCAGCAGCTTAGCGACGCGGCCGACATCTAACTATGGCTACACCTTC. This chain joins TRBV7-8 and TRBJ1-2; D unresolved. The V gene's germline CDR1 is SGHVS and CDR2 FQNEAQ. This CDR3 has 17 amino acids. Trimming pared 0 bases from V and 0 bases from J, leaving 14 bases between.

The chain is built from TRBV30 and TRBJ1-2; D remains ambiguous. Trimming cost V 1 base and J 7 bases, with 19 bases left between them. The CDR3 sequence is 15 residues long. CDR1 and CDR2 from the germline V gene are GTSNPN and SVGIG (reference sequence). The CDR3, as DNA: TGTGCCTGGAGTGAGGACCTGGGCCGTTCAGGTGGCTACACCTTC. Amino acid sequence: CAWSEDLGRSGGYTF.

The gene calls are TRBV20-1 and TRBJ1-5, with 9 positions matching TRBD1. Germline CDR1 reads DFQATT; CDR2 reads SNEGSKA (reference sequence). This CDR3 is 17 amino acids long. With 0 bases clipped from V and 5 bases from J, the junction kept 11 bases outside the gene matches. The CDR3 region is CSARDRSETGGYQPQHF. The DNA for the CDR3 is TGCAGTGCTAGAGATAGGTCCGAGACAGGGGGTTATCAGCCCCAGCATTTT.

In this sample, this clonotype turned up many times. As DNA, the CDR3 is TGCAGTGCTAGAGATCCTCGCGGGGGCTATGGCTACACCTTC. Protein sequence: CSARDPRGGYGYTF. The rearrangement links TRBV20-1 to TRBJ1-2; possible D gene TRBD1, 5 bases. The ends were cut back, 0 bases at V and 4 bases at J, with 12 bases in the middle. The CDR3 contains 14 residues. CDR1 is DFQATT, CDR2 SNEGSKA, per germline (reference sequence).